The 10 T cell receptor beta chains below come from one sample, sequenced in a study of CD8 T cells in Susac syndrome (dated by TCRdb to about 2019). Library preparation employed the immunoSEQ multiplex PCR assay. RNA was extracted with the RNeasy kit and roughly 0.5 to 1 ug was reverse transcribed using random hexamers. The public reads were quality trimmed at Q25 with fastp and then assembled into clones with MiXCR by TCRdb, keeping productive beta chains. Each CDR3 protein appears once, grouped with its most common genes and DNA. The sample data list more than 200,000 distinct CDR3 sequences, and 94% of these were observed just once. The ten largest clonotypes hold around 0.16% of the sample. Sequenced input: CD4+ T cells from PBMCs. The receptor source for this set is a human donor with Susac syndrome.

This chain uses TRBV20-1 with TRBJ2-5; 11 nucleotides agree with TRBD2. Germline trimming cut 5 bases from V and 1 base from J; bases unmatched to any gene: 3. CDR3 length: 14 amino acids. The germline V gene has CDR1 DFQATT and CDR2 SNEGSKA (reference sequence). The chain's CDR3 is CSARLAGSQETQYF. The CDR3 DNA sequence: TGCAGTGCTCGACTAGCGGGGAGCCAAGAGACCCAGTACTTC.

This sequence joins TRBV5-1 and TRBJ2-7; possible D gene TRBD1, 6 bases. Trimming removed 5 bases at V and 4 bases at J, with 13 bases between. Germline V gene lookup returns CDR1 SGHRS and CDR2 YFSETQ. This CDR3 spans 13 amino acids. In DNA form, the CDR3 reads TGCGCCAGCAGGGATGACAGGACATACGAGCAGTACTTC. It encodes CASRDDRTYEQYF.

The chain joins TRBV3-1 to TRBJ2-4; 9 bases line up with TRBD1. Germline CDR1 and CDR2: LGHDT and YNNKEL (reference sequence). This CDR3 has 17 amino acids. V lost 0 bases and J lost 3; bases outside the gene matches: 6. The CDR3 DNA reads TGTGCCAGCAGCCAAGAGGGGACAGGGCATGGCAAAAACATTCAGTACTTC. It encodes CASSQEGTGHGKNIQYF.

This clonotype was seen once. J is TRBJ1-5 and V is TRBV30; D is perhaps TRBD1 (5 bases). The V and J ends lost 1 base and 4 bases respectively, with 5 bases between them. The CDR3 loop spans 12 amino acids. CDR1 GTSNPN and CDR2 SVGIG come from the germline V gene (reference sequence). The CDR3 DNA follows: TGTGCCTGGAGTGGACAGAATCAGCCCCAGCATTTT. Translated, it gives CAWSGQNQPQHF. The full variable domain, completed using reference TRBV30 and TRBJ1-5, is SQTIHQWPATLVQPVGSPLSLECTVEGTSNPNLYWYRQAAGRGLQLLFYSVGIGQISSEVPQNLSASRPQDRQFILSSKKLLLSDSGFYLCAWSGQNQPQHFGDGTRLSIL.

The V and J genes are TRBV7-2 and TRBJ1-5; a possible D gene is TRBD1 (5 bases). V was clipped by 5 bases and J by 7 bases, with 12 bases between them. Germline V gene sequence: CDR1 SGHTA, CDR2 FQGNSA. The CDR3 runs to 13 residues. CDR3 coding DNA: TGTGCCAGCAGCCGCGGGGCAGAGCAGCCCCAGCATTTT. This gives the protein CASSRGAEQPQHF.

This rearrangement joins TRBV20-1 to TRBJ2-6; the D gene is possibly TRBD2 (6 bases). Trimming cost V 3 bases and J 0 bases, with 12 bases left between them. The CDR3 runs 16 residues. Germline lookup yields CDR1 DFQATT and CDR2 SNEGSKA (reference sequence). This CDR3 reads CSARTETSSGANVLTF. The DNA for the CDR3 is TGCAGTGCTAGGACAGAGACTAGCTCTGGGGCCAACGTCCTGACTTTC.

The gene calls are TRBV20-1 and TRBJ2-3, with 8 positions matching TRBD1. The V gene end was trimmed by 6 bases and the J gene end by 3 bases; junction bases not matched to a gene: 8. Germline V gene lookup returns CDR1 DFQATT and CDR2 SNEGSKA (reference sequence). The CDR3 extends over 14 amino acids. The CDR3 bases are TGCAGTGCCCCGGGACAGGTCTTGACAGATACGCAGTATTTT. It translates to CSAPGQVLTDTQYF.

This chain links TRBV12-3 or TRBV12-4 with TRBJ2-1; 8 nucleotides align to TRBD2. The CDR3 extends over 15 amino acids. The V gene end was trimmed by 3 bases and the J gene end by 4 bases; junction bases not matched to a gene: 5. The DNA for the CDR3 is TGTGCCAGCAGTTTGTCGGGGGGGAGATACAATGAGCAGTTCTTC. Amino acid sequence: CASSLSGGRYNEQFF.

The V call is TRBV4-1, the J call TRBJ2-7; the match to TRBD1 covers 8 bases. The CDR3 is 17 amino acids. The germline V gene has CDR1 MGHRA and CDR2 YSYEKL. V lost 0 bases to trimming and J lost 1 base; unmatched junction nucleotides: 8. CDR3 in amino acids: CASSQDRRDRISYEQYF. CDR3 coding DNA: TGCGCCAGCAGCCAAGACCGACGGGACAGGATATCCTACGAGCAGTACTTC.

The V and J genes are TRBV28 and TRBJ2-3, with 8 positions matching TRBD1. V dropped 10 bases and J dropped 13; count of bases not matched to a gene: 10. This CDR3 has 11 amino acids. CDR1 and CDR2 from the germline V gene are MDHEN and SYDVKM. Here the CDR3 reads CATQTGQGKYF. DNA for the CDR3: TGTGCCACCCAGACCGGACAGGGCAAGTATTTT.